This T cell receptor beta chain was obtained from a study of shared clonotypes between healthy human individuals. At the level of the study: Donors consisted of a couple of women and three men between 18 and 49.

Every donor was a Caucasian adult from Nashville, Tennessee. Negatively enriched CD4+ T cells were divided by CD45RA into naive and memory. About this clone: Its antigen is not identified.

Study-level results: Generally, naive subsets (rather than memory subsets) showed larger estimated richness.

Produced via immunoSEQ multiplex PCR; TCRdb's table is partial and in-frame only. The sample has 2,100,000 or so clones; more than 90% are singletons. The V and J ends lost 0 bases and 1 base respectively, with 10 bases between them. The germline gives CDR1 SGDLS, CDR2 YYNGEE. This CDR3 region has 15 residues. This receptor was obtained from a man between 18 and 35 years old in good health. The rearrangement links TRBV9 to TRBJ2-5, with D uncertain. Sequencing used naive CD4+ T cells sorted from blood. Subset here: CD45RA+ positively selected. The CDR3 sequence is CASSVEGRLQETQYF. The CDR3 DNA reads as TGTGCCAGCAGCGTAGAGGGTCGGCTCCAAGAGACCCAGTACTTC.